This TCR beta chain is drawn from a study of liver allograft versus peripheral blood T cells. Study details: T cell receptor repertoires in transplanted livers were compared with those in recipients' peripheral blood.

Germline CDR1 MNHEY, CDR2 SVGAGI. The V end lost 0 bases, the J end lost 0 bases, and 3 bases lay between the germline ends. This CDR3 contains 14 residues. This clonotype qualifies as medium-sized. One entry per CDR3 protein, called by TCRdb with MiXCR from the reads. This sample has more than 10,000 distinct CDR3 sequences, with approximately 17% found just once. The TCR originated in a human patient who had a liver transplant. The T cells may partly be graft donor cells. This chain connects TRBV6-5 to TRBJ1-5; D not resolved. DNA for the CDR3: TGTGCCAGCAGTTACTCGAGTAGCAATCAGCCCCAGCATTTT. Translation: CASSYSSSNQPQHF.